These 19 T cell receptor beta chains came from one sample sequenced in a study of cytomegalovirus exposure and HLA in healthy donors. A multiplex PCR was run with 60 Vbeta primers and 13 Jbeta primers. Using immunoSEQ multiplex PCR, the repertoire was profiled, and TCRdb retains in-frame clones only, with some absent. Altogether over 110,000 clones are present, 70% to 80% being singletons, with the ten largest covering over 8.5%. The sequenced sample was PBMCs. The receptors were sampled from a woman aged 50 to 65 in good health and CMV-seropositive.

This clone was counted between two and nine times. The chain carries TRBV2 and TRBJ1-5; TRBD1 agrees at 9 bases. There are 15 residues in the CDR3. The germline V gene encodes CDR1 SNHLY and CDR2 FYNNEI. The junction had 6 bases not matched to a gene; V was cut back by 4 bases and J by 5 bases. The CDR3 loop reads CASSGGTGRYQPQHF. For the CDR3, the DNA is TGTGCCAGCAGTGGAGGGACAGGGCGGTATCAGCCCCAGCATTTT.

J is TRBJ2-7 and V is TRBV28, with 12 positions matching TRBD2. V shed 4 bases and J 3 bases; nucleotides not matched to a gene: 1. The CDR3 loop spans 14 amino acids. The germline gives CDR1 MDHEN, CDR2 SYDVKM. This chain's CDR3 is CASSWTSGIYEQYF. The CDR3 region has the DNA TGTGCCAGCAGTTGGACTAGCGGGATCTACGAGCAGTACTTC.

V and J are TRBV11-2 and TRBJ1-1; D ambiguous. This CDR3 comprises 14 residues. The V end was cut by 5 bases, the J end by 1 base, with 11 bases between. Germline-derived CDR1 and CDR2 are SGHAT and FQNNGV. The CDR3 nucleotides are TGTGCCAGCAGCCTCATTCGGGGGAACACTGAAGCTTTCTTT. This sequence encodes CASSLIRGNTEAFF.

V gene TRBV7-2 combines with J gene TRBJ2-1; D perhaps matches TRBD1 (5 bases). Trimming cost V 1 base and J 5 bases, with 9 bases left between them. CDR3 length: 14 amino acids. Per germline, CDR1 SGHTA and CDR2 FQGNSA. The CDR3 DNA sequence: TGTGCCAGCAGCTTAGTGTACAGGAACAATGAGCAGTTCTTC. Translation: CASSLVYRNNEQFF.

The chain recombines TRBV2 with TRBJ2-5; 7 bases map to TRBD2. Unmatched junction bases numbered 13, after V lost 4 bases and J lost 8 bases. The CDR3 runs 15 residues. Per the germline V gene, CDR1 is SNHLY and CDR2 is FYNNEI. This chain's CDR3 is CASSGLAGLLDTQYF. The CDR3 DNA is TGTGCCAGCAGTGGACTAGCAGGATTGTTAGATACCCAGTACTTC.

This rearrangement joins TRBV12-2 to TRBJ2-7; TRBD1 was called by the table and not checked on the DNA. TRBV12-2 is described as a pseudogene. This CDR3 contains 16 residues. CDR3 sequence reads: CASRLHRDSSSYEQYF. The CDR3 DNA reads as TGTGCAAGTCGCTTACACCGGGACAGTAGCTCCTACGAGCAGTACTTC.

This clone was counted only a few times. The chain recombines TRBV5-1 with TRBJ1-6; TRBD1 is a possible D gene (5 bases). The CDR3 runs 14 residues. The V end lost 0 bases, the J end lost 7 bases, and 8 bases lay between the germline ends. The germline V gene has CDR1 SGHRS and CDR2 YFSETQ. The chain's CDR3 is CASSLVEGNSPLHF. The CDR3 DNA reads TGCGCCAGCAGCTTGGTGGAGGGGAATTCACCCCTCCACTTT. The full variable domain, with the rest looked up from reference TRBV5-1 and TRBJ1-6, is KAGVTQTPRYLIKTRGQQVTLSCSPISGHRSVSWYQQTPGQGLQFLFEYFSETQRNKGNFPGRFSGRQFSNSRSEMNVSTLELGDSALYLCASSLVEGNSPLHFGNGTRLTVT.

This chain uses TRBV28 with TRBJ1-1; no reliable D call. CDR1 and CDR2 (germline): MDHEN, SYDVKM. This CDR3 is built from 14 residues. V lost 7 bases and J lost 1, with 13 bases in between. CDR3 DNA: TGTGCCAGCATCATCCACGAGGGGAACACTGAAGCTTTCTTT. Its translation is CASIIHEGNTEAFF.

This chain uses TRBV6-5 with TRBJ1-6; no reliable D call. The CDR3 contains 14 residues. Trimming pared 5 bases from V and 4 bases from J, leaving 9 bases between. The germline V gene has CDR1 MNHEY and CDR2 SVGAGI. CDR3 loop: CASSAGPYNSPLHF. The CDR3 DNA follows: TGTGCCAGCAGTGCGGGCCCTTATAATTCACCCCTCCACTTT.

The chain couples TRBV27 to TRBJ2-3; 8 bases fit TRBD1. From germline, CDR1 is MNHEY and CDR2 SMNVEV (reference sequence). The ends lost 4 bases at V and 4 bases at J; junction bases unmatched: 7. The CDR3 runs to 15 residues. The CDR3 DNA sequence: TGTGCCAGCAGTTCCGGACAGGGAGTGGCAGATACGCAGTATTTT. It encodes CASSSGQGVADTQYF.

This rearrangement joins TRBV7-2 to TRBJ2-7, with 7 nucleotides matching TRBD2. Germline V gene lookup returns CDR1 SGHTA and CDR2 FQGNSA. Trimming took 5 bases from V and 0 from J; bases not matched to a gene: 4. This CDR3 region has 14 residues. CDR3 in DNA: TGTGCCAGCAGCCCCGGGGGGAGCTCCTACGAGCAGTACTTC. Amino acid sequence: CASSPGGSSYEQYF.

The J gene is TRBJ1-1, the V gene TRBV6-1; TRBD1 matches at 7 bases. Trimming took 6 bases from V and 1 from J; bases not matched to a gene: 5. There are 14 residues in the CDR3. In germline, CDR1 is MNHNS, CDR2 SASEGT. The CDR3 reads CASRPRQGNTEAFF. CDR3 DNA: TGTGCCAGCAGACCACGACAGGGGAACACTGAAGCTTTCTTT.

This clone was recorded a few times. The genes are TRBV30 and TRBJ2-1; no reliable D call. The CDR3 is 12 amino acids. Trimming pared 2 bases from V and 10 bases from J, leaving 12 bases between. Germline V gene lookup returns CDR1 GTSNPN and CDR2 SVGIG (reference sequence). CDR3 bases: TGTGCCTGGAGTAACCCCGCGCGGGAGCAGTTCTTC. It translates to CAWSNPAREQFF. Complete variable domain (other parts from reference TRBV30 and TRBJ2-1): SQTIHQWPATLVQPVGSPLSLECTVEGTSNPNLYWYRQAAGRGLQLLFYSVGIGQISSEVPQNLSASRPQDRQFILSSKKLLLSDSGFYLCAWSNPAREQFFGPGTRLTVL.

The V gene is TRBV7-3, the J gene TRBJ2-2, with TRBD1 identical over 9 bases. The J segment lost 4 bases and the V segment lost 2 bases, leaving 8 bases of the junction unmatched. In germline, CDR1 is SGHTA, CDR2 FQGTGA. The CDR3 contains 17 residues. CDR3 DNA: TGTGCCAGCAGCTTATGGGCACAGGGGGCATCCACCGGGGAGCTGTTTTTT. It yields the protein CASSLWAQGASTGELFF.

V is TRBV5-6 and J is TRBJ1-1; 10 positions match TRBD1. Per the germline V gene, CDR1 is SGHDT and CDR2 is YYEEEE. V gave up 4 bases and J gave up 5 bases; unmatched junction bases: 8. The CDR3 totals 15 residues. The CDR3: CASSPSTGGRTEAFF. CDR3 DNA sequence: TGTGCCAGCAGCCCTTCGACAGGGGGCAGGACTGAAGCTTTCTTT.

V gene TRBV5-4 combines with J gene TRBJ2-7; the match to TRBD1 covers 9 bases. CDR3 length: 15 residues. In germline, CDR1 is SGHNT, CDR2 YYREEE (reference sequence). Unmatched junction bases numbered 8, after V lost 4 bases and J lost 3 bases. The CDR3 sequence: CASSRPGTGSYEQYF. The DNA for the CDR3 is TGTGCCAGCAGCCGGCCCGGGACAGGGAGCTACGAGCAGTACTTC.

The chain has TRBV6-5 and TRBJ2-7; TRBD1 agrees at 7 bases. V shed 5 bases, J shed 3 bases, and the junction held 10 bases outside the gene matches. The CDR3 runs to 15 residues. The germline gives CDR1 MNHEY, CDR2 SVGAGI. The CDR3 DNA reads as TGTGCCAGCAGTCGAAAAACGACAGGGAACTACGAGCAGTACTTC. Residues: CASSRKTTGNYEQYF.

V is TRBV11-2 and J is TRBJ2-3; tentatively, D is TRBD1 (5 bases). CDR1 and CDR2 (germline): SGHAT, FQNNGV. The CDR3 length is 17 residues. V was clipped by 3 bases and J by 0 bases, with 16 bases between them. As DNA, the CDR3 is TGTGCCAGCAGCTTCCTTCTGACAGCATCTAGCACAGATACGCAGTATTTT. Its translation: CASSFLLTASSTDTQYF.

The chain recombines TRBV7-9 with TRBJ1-6; D is possibly TRBD1 (5 bases). CDR1 and CDR2 (germline): SEHNR, FQNEAQ (reference sequence). Trimming removed 5 bases from V and 7 bases from J, with 12 bases in between. The CDR3 is 14 amino acids. For the CDR3, the DNA is TGTGCCAGCAGCCGGCCCAGGGAAAATTCACCCCTCCACTTT. It specifies CASSRPRENSPLHF.